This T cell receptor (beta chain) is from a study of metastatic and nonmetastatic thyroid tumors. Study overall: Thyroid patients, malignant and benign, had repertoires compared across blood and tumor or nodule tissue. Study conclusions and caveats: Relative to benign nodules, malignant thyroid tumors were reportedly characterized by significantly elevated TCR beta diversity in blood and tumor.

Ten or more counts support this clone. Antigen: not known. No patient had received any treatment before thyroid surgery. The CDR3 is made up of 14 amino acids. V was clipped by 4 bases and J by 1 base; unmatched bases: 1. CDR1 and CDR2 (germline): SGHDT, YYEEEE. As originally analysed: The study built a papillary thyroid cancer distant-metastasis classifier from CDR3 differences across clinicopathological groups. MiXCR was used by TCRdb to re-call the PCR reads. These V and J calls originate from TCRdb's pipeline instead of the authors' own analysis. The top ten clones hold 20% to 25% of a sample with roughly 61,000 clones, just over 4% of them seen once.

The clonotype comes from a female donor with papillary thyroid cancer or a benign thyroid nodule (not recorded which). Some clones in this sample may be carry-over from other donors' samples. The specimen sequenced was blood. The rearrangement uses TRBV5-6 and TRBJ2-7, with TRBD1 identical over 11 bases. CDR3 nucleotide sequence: TGTGCCAGCAGCCGGGACAGGGGGTCCTACGAGCAGTACTTC. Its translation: CASSRDRGSYEQYF. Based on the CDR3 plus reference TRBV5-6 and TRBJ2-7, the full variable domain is DAGVTQSPTHLIKTRGQQVTLRCSPKSGHDTVSWYQQALGQGPQFIFQYYEEEERQRGNFPDRFSGHQFPNYSSELNVNALLLGDSALYLCASSRDRGSYEQYFGPGTRLTVT.